These 10 T cell receptor beta chains share one sample of origin, sequenced in a study of response to subunit inactivated influenza vaccine (dated by TCRdb to 2016 to 2019). The library was built by means of RT-PCR. The instrument was an Illumina HiSeq 2500. TCRdb reprocessed the public reads (quality trimming at Q25 with fastp, clone calling with MiXCR) and kept in-frame beta chains. Identical CDR3 proteins give one entry, which carries the most common genes and DNA. Across this sample there are about 780,000 distinct CDR3 sequences, with around a sixth seen only once. Roughly 11% of the sample goes to the ten largest clones. The sample consisted of PBMCs from blood, taken 5 to 6 days after vaccination. These receptors were collected from a man in his fifties who received an inactivated influenza vaccine. Donor details come from another sample of the same person, matched by shared clones.

The sample holds many counts of this clonotype. The chain carries TRBV6-5 and TRBJ2-7; D uncertain. Looked up from germline, CDR1 is MNHEY and CDR2 is SVGAGI. The V end was cut by 0 bases, the J end by 0 bases, with 3 bases between. The CDR3 consists of 13 residues. CDR3 amino acids: CASSYSSSYEQYF. The CDR3 DNA reads as TGTGCCAGCAGTTACTCCAGCTCCTACGAGCAGTACTTC.

There are a few counts of this clonotype. The J gene is TRBJ1-6, the V gene TRBV5-1, with D perhaps matching TRBD1 (5 bases). The CDR3 runs 14 residues. Trimming stripped 5 bases from V and 13 bases from J, with 19 bases between. CDR1 is SGHRS, CDR2 YFSETQ, per germline. In DNA, the CDR3 is TGCGCCAGCAGTCCCGGGGCAGAAGGCTCGCCCCTCCACTTT. Translated: CASSPGAEGSPLHF.

In nucleotides, the CDR3 is TGTGCCAGCAGCCCACAGACTAGGAGCACAGATACGCAGTATTTT. Its protein is CASSPQTRSTDTQYF. The chain is built from TRBV7-8 and TRBJ2-3; maybe TRBD2 (6 bases). The CDR3 runs to 15 residues. V was pared by 5 bases and J by 0 bases, with 12 bases between. Germline V gene sequence: CDR1 SGHVS, CDR2 FQNEAQ.

This clonotype was observed many times. The CDR3 loop is CAISATGNYGYTF. The CDR3, as DNA: TGTGCCATCAGCGCAACAGGGAACTATGGCTACACCTTC. The genes are TRBV10-3 and TRBJ1-2; D is possibly TRBD1 (6 bases). V lost 6 bases to trimming and J lost 2 bases, with 10 bases between them. The length of the CDR3 is 13 residues. The germline gives CDR1 ENHRY, CDR2 SYGVKD.

This clonotype has just a few counts. This sequence joins TRBV7-6 and TRBJ2-1; 12 bases are shared with TRBD2. The trim removed 7 bases at V and 4 bases at J, leaving 5 bases unmatched. CDR1 SGHVS and CDR2 FNYEAQ come from the germline V gene. This CDR3 is built from 15 residues. CDR3 sequence reads: CASTILAGGYNEQFF. The CDR3 DNA reads TGTGCCAGCACCATACTAGCGGGGGGTTACAATGAGCAGTTCTTC.

Details on this clonotype: The junction differs from germline at one of its ends, possibly a read error. This sequence joins TRBV6-1 and TRBJ2-1; D may be TRBD1 (5 bases). The CDR3 covers 16 residues. Germline values: CDR1 MNHNS, CDR2 SASEGT. The CDR3 DNA is TGTGCCAGCAGCGAAGGGGCAGCCGTGAACTACAATGAGCAGTTCTTC. Protein: CASSEGAAVNYNEQFF.

The chain is built from TRBV20-1 and TRBJ2-1; D is uncertain. V dropped 0 bases and J dropped 7 bases, with 25 bases sitting between them. The length of the CDR3 is 18 residues. CDR1 DFQATT and CDR2 SNEGSKA come from the germline V gene (reference sequence). The CDR3 protein is CSARDLRATLSLGNEQFF. Written as DNA, the CDR3 is TGCAGTGCTAGAGACCTCCGGGCTACTCTCTCTCTCGGAAATGAGCAGTTCTTC.

This clonotype was detected a few times. V and J are TRBV28 and TRBJ1-2, with TRBD1 identical over 9 bases. CDR3 length equals 16 residues. V lost 3 bases to trimming and J lost 8 bases; unmatched junction nucleotides: 13. In germline, CDR1 is MDHEN, CDR2 SYDVKM. CDR3 loop: CASSLAKSGQGQGYTF. CDR3 in DNA: TGTGCCAGCAGTTTGGCGAAATCGGGACAGGGTCAGGGCTACACCTTC.

This clonotype turned up a few times. The chain couples TRBV3-1 to TRBJ2-7, with a weak D call TRBD2 (6 bases). Trimming stripped 7 bases from V and 5 bases from J, with 18 bases between. This CDR3 comprises 14 residues. The germline V gene has CDR1 LGHDT and CDR2 YNNKEL (reference sequence). The CDR3 loop reads CASTRLGAANEQYF. The CDR3 region has the DNA TGTGCCAGCACTAGACTAGGCGCAGCTAACGAGCAGTACTTC.

This clonotype was seen many times. The chain links TRBV12-3 or TRBV12-4 to TRBJ2-1, with 7 bases lining up with TRBD2. J was trimmed by 4 bases and V by 5 bases; bases with no gene match: 11. CDR3 length: 16 residues. The CDR3 DNA reads as TGTGCCAGCAGTCCCTACGTTGGCGGGAGTTACAATGAGCAGTTCTTC. The encoded protein is CASSPYVGGSYNEQFF.